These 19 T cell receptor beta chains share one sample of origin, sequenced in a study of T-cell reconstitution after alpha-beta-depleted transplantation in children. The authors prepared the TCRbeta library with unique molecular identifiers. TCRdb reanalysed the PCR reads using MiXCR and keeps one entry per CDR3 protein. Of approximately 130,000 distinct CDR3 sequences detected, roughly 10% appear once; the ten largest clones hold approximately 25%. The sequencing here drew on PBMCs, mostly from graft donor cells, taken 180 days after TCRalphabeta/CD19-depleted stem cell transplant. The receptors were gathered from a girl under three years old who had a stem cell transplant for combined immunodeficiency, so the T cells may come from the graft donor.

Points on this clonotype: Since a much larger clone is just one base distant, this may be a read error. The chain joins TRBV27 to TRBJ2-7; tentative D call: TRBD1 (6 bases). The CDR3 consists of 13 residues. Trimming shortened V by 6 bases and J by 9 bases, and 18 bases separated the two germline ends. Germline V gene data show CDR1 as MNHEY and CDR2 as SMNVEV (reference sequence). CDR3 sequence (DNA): TGTGCCAGCAGAAGGGAACAGGGACGCGGGCAGTACTTC. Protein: CASRREQGRGQYF.

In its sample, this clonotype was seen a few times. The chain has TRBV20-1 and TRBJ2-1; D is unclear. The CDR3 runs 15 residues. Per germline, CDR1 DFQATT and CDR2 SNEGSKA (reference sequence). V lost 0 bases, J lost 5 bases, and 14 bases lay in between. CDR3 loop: CSAREGRPPHNEQFF. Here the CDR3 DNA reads TGCAGTGCTAGAGAAGGAAGGCCCCCACACAATGAGCAGTTCTTC.

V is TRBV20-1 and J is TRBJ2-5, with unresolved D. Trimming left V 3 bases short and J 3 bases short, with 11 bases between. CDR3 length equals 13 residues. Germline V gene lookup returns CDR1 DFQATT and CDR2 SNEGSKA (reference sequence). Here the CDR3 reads CSASGRPKETQYF. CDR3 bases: TGCAGTGCTAGCGGCCGGCCCAAAGAGACCCAGTACTTC.

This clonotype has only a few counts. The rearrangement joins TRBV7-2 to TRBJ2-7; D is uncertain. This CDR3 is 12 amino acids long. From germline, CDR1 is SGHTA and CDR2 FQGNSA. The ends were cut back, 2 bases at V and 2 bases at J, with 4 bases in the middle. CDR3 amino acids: CASSLWPYEQYF. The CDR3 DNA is TGTGCCAGCAGCTTATGGCCCTACGAGCAGTACTTC. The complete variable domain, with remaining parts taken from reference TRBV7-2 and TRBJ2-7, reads GAGVSQSPSNKVTEKGKDVELRCDPISGHTALYWYRQSLGQGLEFLIYFQGNSAPDKSGLPSDRFSAERTGGSVSTLTIQRTQQEDSAVYLCASSLWPYEQYFGPGTRLTVT.

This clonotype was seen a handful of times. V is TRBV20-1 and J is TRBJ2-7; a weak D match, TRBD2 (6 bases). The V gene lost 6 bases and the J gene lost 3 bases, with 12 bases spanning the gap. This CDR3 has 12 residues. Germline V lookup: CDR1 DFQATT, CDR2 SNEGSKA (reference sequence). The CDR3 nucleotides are TGCAGTGCGACGACTAGTAGCTACGAGCAGTACTTC. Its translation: CSATTSSYEQYF.

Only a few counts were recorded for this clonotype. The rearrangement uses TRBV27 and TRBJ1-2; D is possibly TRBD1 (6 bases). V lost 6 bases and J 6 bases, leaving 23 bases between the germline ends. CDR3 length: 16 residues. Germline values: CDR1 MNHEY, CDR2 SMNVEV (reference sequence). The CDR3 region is CASSSTRGGPWDGYTF. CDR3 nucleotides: TGTGCCAGCAGCTCCACCCGAGGGGGACCATGGGATGGCTACACCTTC.

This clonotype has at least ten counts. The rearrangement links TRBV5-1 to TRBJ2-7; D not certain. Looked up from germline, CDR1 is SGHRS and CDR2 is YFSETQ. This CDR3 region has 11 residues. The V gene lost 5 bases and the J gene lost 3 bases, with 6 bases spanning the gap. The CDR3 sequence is CASRGYYEQYF. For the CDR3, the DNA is TGCGCCAGCAGGGGCTACTACGAGCAGTACTTC.

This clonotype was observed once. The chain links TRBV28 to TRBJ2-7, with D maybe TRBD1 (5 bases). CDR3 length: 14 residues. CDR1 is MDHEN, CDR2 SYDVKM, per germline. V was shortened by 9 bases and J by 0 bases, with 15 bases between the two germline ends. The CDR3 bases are TGTGCCAGGGGCCGCGGACACTCCTCCTACGAGCAGTACTTC. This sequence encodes CARGRGHSSYEQYF.

The CDR3 region is CSGQGPGGYTF. The CDR3 bases are TGCAGTGGTCAGGGGCCGGGGGGCTACACCTTC. The V and J genes are TRBV20-1 and TRBJ1-2; D perhaps matches TRBD1 (6 bases). The CDR3 consists of 11 residues. Germline assignment: CDR1 DFQATT and CDR2 SNEGSKA (reference sequence). V gave up 7 bases and J gave up 8 bases, with 14 bases separating them.

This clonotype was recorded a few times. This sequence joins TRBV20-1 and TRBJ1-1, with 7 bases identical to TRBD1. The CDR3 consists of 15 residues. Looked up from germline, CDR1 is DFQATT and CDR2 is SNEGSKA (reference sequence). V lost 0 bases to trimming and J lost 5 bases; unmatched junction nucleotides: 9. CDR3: CSARELRDSGTEAFF. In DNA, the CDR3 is TGCAGTGCTAGAGAACTACGGGACAGCGGAACTGAAGCTTTCTTT.

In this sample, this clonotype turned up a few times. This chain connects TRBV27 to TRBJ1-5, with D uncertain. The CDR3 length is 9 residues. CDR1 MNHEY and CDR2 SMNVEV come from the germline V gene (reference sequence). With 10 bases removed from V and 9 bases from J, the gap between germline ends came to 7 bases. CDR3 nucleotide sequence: TGTGCCATCCCCGGGCCCCAGCATTTT. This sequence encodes CAIPGPQHF.

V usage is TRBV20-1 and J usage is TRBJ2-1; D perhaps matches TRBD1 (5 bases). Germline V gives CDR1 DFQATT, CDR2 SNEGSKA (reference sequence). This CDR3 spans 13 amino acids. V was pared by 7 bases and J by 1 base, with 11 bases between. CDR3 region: CSVKGRSYNEQFF. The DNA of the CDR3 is TGCAGTGTCAAGGGGCGGTCCTACAATGAGCAGTTCTTC.

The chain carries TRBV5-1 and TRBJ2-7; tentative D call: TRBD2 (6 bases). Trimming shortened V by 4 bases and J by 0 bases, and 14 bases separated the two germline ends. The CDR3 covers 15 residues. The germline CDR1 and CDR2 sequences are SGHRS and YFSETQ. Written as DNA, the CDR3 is TGCGCCAGCAGCAAACCGGGACTGTCCTCCTACGAGCAGTACTTC. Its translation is CASSKPGLSSYEQYF.

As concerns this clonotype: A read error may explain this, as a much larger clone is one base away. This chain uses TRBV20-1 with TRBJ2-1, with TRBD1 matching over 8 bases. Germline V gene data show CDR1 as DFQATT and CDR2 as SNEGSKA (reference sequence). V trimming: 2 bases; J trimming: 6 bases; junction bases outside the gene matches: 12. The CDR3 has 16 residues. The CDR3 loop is CSARFGYRTGSNEQFF. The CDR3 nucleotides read TGCAGTGCTAGATTTGGCTACAGGACAGGGAGCAATGAGCAGTTCTTC.

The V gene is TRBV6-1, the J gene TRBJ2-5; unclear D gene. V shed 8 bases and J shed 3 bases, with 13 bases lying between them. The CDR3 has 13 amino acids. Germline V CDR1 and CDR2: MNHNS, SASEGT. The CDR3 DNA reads TGTGCCAGCCTGAATGGGGTGGAAGAGACCCAGTACTTC. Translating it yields CASLNGVEETQYF.

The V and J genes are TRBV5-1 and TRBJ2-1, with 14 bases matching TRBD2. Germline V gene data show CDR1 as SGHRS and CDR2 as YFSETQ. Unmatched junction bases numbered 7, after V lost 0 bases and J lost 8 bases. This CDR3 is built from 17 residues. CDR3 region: CASSLAPGTSGRDEQFF. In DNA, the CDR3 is TGCGCCAGCAGCTTGGCCCCAGGGACTAGCGGGAGAGATGAGCAGTTCTTC.

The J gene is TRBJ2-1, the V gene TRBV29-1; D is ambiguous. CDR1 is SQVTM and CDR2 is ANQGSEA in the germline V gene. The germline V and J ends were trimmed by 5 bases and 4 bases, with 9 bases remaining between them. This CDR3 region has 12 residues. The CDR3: CSVLRRYNEQFF. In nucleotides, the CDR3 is TGCAGCGTTCTCCGCAGGTACAATGAGCAGTTCTTC.

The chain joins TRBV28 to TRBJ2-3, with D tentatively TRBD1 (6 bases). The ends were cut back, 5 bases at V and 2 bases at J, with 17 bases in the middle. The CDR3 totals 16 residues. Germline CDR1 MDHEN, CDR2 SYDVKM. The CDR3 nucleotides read TGTGCCAGCAGTGCCCCACAGGGTAACCCCACAGATACGCAGTATTTT. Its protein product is CASSAPQGNPTDTQYF.

CDR3: CASSPLTSLREQYF. The CDR3 bases are TGTGCCAGCAGTCCCTTGACTAGTCTCCGCGAGCAGTACTTC. The chain employs TRBV27 and TRBJ2-7; possibly TRBD2 for D (6 bases). Germline CDR1 is MNHEY and CDR2 is SMNVEV (reference sequence). Deletions cut 5 bases from V and 6 bases from J, with 17 bases between. The CDR3 is 14 residues long.